This note documents a single T cell receptor (beta chain) sequence. Data came from immunoSEQ multiplex PCR; TCRdb stores just in-frame clones and leaves some out. The sample lists 30,000 to 35,000 clones; around 84% were seen once. The data belong to a study of blood T cell repertoires in COVID-19. Study in general: Researchers got acute and convalescent COVID-19 samples from the United States, Italy and Spain.

V shed 4 bases and J 1 base; nucleotides not matched to a gene: 9. This CDR3 spans 16 amino acids. Germline CDR1 reads SGHTA; CDR2 reads FQGNSA. Sequences were obtained from peripheral blood. The source of this sequence is a human donor with acute or convalescent COVID-19. The donor label of this sample is uncertain. The chain is built from TRBV7-2 and TRBJ1-1; TRBD1 matches at 7 bases. The CDR3 DNA is TGTGCCAGCAGCTCCGGAAGACAGGGCAGGAACACTGAAGCTTTCTTT. This translates into CASSSGRQGRNTEAFF. The variable domain in full, completed from reference TRBV7-2 and TRBJ1-1, reads GAGVSQSPSNKVTEKGKDVELRCDPISGHTALYWYRQSLGQGLEFLIYFQGNSAPDKSGLPSDRFSAERTGGSVSTLTIQRTQQEDSAVYLCASSSGRQGRNTEAFFGQGTRLTVV.